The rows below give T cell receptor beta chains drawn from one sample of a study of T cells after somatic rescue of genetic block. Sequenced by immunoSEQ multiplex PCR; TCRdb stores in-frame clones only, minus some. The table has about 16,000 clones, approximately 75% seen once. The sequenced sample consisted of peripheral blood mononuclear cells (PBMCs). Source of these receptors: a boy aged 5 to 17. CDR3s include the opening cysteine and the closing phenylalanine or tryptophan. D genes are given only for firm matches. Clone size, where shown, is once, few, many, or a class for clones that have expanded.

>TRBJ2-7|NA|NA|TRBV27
TGTGCCAGCAGTTCCATTCGGGACTCCTCTTACGAGCAGTACTTC
CASSSIRDSSYEQYF
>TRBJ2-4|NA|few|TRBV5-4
TGTGCCAGCAGCACTGGGGGCAAAAACATTCAGTACTTC
CASSTGGKNIQYF
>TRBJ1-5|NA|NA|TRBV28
TGTGCCAGCAGTTTATGGGGACGAGTCGAAGGCAATCAGCCCCAGCATTTT
CASSLWGRVEGNQPQHF
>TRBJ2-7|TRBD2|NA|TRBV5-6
TGTGCCAGCAGCTCTAACGGGAGGGCATACGAGCAGTACTTC
CASSSNGRAYEQYF
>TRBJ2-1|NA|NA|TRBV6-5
TGTGCCAGCAGTTACTGGGGCGGGATCTCCTACAATGAGCAGTTCTTC
CASSYWGGISYNEQFF
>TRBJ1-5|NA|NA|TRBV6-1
TGTGCCAGCGGGGTCAATCAGCCCCAGCATTTT
CASGVNQPQHF
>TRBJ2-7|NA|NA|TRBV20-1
TGCAGTGCTAGAGAGTTCTACGAGCAGTACTTC
CSAREFYEQYF
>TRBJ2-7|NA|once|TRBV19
TGTGCCAGTAGTCAGGGTTACGAGCAGTACTTC
CASSQGYEQYF
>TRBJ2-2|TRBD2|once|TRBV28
TGTGCCAGCAGTTTCCGCGGGGGGGCCACCGGGGAGCTGTTTTTT
CASSFRGGATGELFF
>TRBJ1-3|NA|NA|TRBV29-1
TGCAGCGTTGGCCAGGGAGCTGGAAACACCATATATTTT
CSVGQGAGNTIYF
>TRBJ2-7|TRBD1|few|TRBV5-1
TGCGCCAGCAGGGGACAGGGTCTAGTCTACGAGCAGTACTTC
CASRGQGLVYEQYF
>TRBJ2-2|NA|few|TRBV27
TGTGCCAGCAGTTTCATCAACACCGGGGAGCTGTTTTTT
CASSFINTGELFF
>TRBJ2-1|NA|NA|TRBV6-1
TGTGCCAGCAGAGAGCCTCGATCCACCTACAATGAGCAGTTCTTC
CASREPRSTYNEQFF
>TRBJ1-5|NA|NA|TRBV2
TGTGCCAGCAGGGGGGTTTTAAATTCCCTTGACACCGATCGGAATCAGCCCCAGCATTTT
CASRGVLNSLDTDRNQPQHF
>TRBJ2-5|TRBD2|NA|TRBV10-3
TGTGCCATCAATGGGGGAGGGGATGCCCAGTACTTC
CAINGGGDAQYF
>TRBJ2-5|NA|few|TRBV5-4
TGTGCCAGCAGCCCCTGGGGACTGTCCGGGAGGACCCAGTACTTC
CASSPWGLSGRTQYF
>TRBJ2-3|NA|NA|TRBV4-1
TGCGCCAGCAGCCAAGAAACCGGGACAGATACGCAGTATTTT
CASSQETGTDTQYF
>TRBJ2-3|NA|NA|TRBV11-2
TGTGCCAGCAGCTTATTCCCAGGGCGCACAGATACGCAGTATTTT
CASSLFPGRTDTQYF
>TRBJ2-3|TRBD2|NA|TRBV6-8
TGTGCCAGCAGTTACGCTGCGGGAGCATCAGATACGCAGTATTTT
CASSYAAGASDTQYF
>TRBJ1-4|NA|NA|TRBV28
TGTGCCAGCAGAGGGGGGGATATTAGAGGAAAACTGTTTTTT
CASRGGDIRGKLFF
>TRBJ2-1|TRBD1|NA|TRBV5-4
TGTGCCAGCAGCTCTGGTAACGGACAGGGATACAATGAGCAGTTCTTC
CASSSGNGQGYNEQFF
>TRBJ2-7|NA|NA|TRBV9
TGTGCCAGCAGCGTAGTAGGTATTGGGGCCGAGTTGAGCGAGCAGTACTTC
CASSVVGIGAELSEQYF
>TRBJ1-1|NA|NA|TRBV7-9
TGTGCCAGCAGTTTTCTCAGGGTCTACACTGAAGCTTTCTTT
CASSFLRVYTEAFF
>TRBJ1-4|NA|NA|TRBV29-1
TGCAGCGCTTTAATCCCGCAGGATAATGAAAAACTGTTTTTT
CSALIPQDNEKLFF
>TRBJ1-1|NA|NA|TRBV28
TGTGCCAGCAGCCGACTGGTCACTGAAGCTTTCTTT
CASSRLVTEAFF
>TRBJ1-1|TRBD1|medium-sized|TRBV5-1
TGCGCCAGCAGCGTGGGACAGGGTTTGAACACTGAAGCTTTCTTT
CASSVGQGLNTEAFF
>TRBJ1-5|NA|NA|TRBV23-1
TGCGCCAGCAGTCCTGACAGCCACAATCAGCCCCAGCATTTT
CASSPDSHNQPQHF
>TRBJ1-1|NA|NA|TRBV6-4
TGTGCCAGCACCCACACAGGCTGGAACATGAACACTGAAGCTTTCTTT
CASTHTGWNMNTEAFF
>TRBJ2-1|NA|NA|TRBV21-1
TGTGCCAGCAGAACAGGACCGTGCTCCTACAATGAGCAGTTCTTC
CASRTGPCSYNEQFF